Presented here are 11 T cell receptor beta chains from one specimen sequenced in a study of a mutant IDH1 vaccine in newly diagnosed glioma. Time point reported: week 35, safety follow-up. Every vaccine dose comprised 300 ug of mutant IDH1 20-mer peptide plus topical imiquimod. These TCRs are of unknown antigen specificity. This table comes from immunoSEQ multiplex PCR, and its TCRdb copy is limited to in-frame clones, with some not included. The sample records about 60,000 clones, around 84% being singletons. The sample here was PBMCs, taken from a glioma patient whose treatment included an IDH1 peptide vaccine. The receptors were sampled from a man aged 25 to 40 with glioma.

The CDR3 here is CATGLAGSVGELFF. As DNA, the CDR3 is TGTGCCACTGGACTAGCGGGTTCCGTCGGGGAGCTGTTTTTT. The chain combines TRBV2 with TRBJ2-2, with 11 bases aligning to TRBD2. V shed 10 bases, J shed 7 bases, and the junction held 8 bases outside the gene matches. Germline CDR1 is SNHLY and CDR2 is FYNNEI. The CDR3 loop spans 14 amino acids.

The chain couples TRBV6-5 to TRBJ1-1; perhaps TRBD1 as D (5 bases). With 2 bases removed from V and 1 base from J, the gap between germline ends came to 11 bases. Germline values: CDR1 MNHEY, CDR2 SVGAGI. CDR3 size: 15 residues. The CDR3 nucleotides read TGTGCCAGCAGTTACGGGGACCGCGGGAACACTGAAGCTTTCTTT. This codes for CASSYGDRGNTEAFF.

V and J are TRBV7-6 and TRBJ2-5; TRBD2 is a possible D gene (5 bases). Germline V lookup: CDR1 SGHVS, CDR2 FNYEAQ. CDR3 length: 14 amino acids. Trimming pared 3 bases from V and 5 bases from J, leaving 13 bases between. The chain's CDR3 is CASSFPEGVETQYF. CDR3 nucleotide sequence: TGTGCCAGCAGCTTTCCCGAGGGCGTGGAGACCCAGTACTTC. The full variable domain, in which reference TRBV7-6 and TRBJ2-5 provide the parts outside the CDR3, is GAGVSQSPRYKVTKRGQDVALRCDPISGHVSLYWYRQALGQGPEFLTYFNYEAQQDKSGLPNDRFSAERPEGSISTLTIQRTEQRDSAMYRCASSFPEGVETQYFGPGTRLLVL.

The chain recombines TRBV19 with TRBJ2-7; D ambiguous. The germline CDR1 and CDR2 sequences are LNHDA and SQIVND (reference sequence). This CDR3 contains 11 residues. Trimming left V 1 base short and J 7 bases short, with 5 bases between. The CDR3 is CASSIGMEQYF. The CDR3 DNA reads as TGTGCCAGTAGTATAGGGATGGAGCAGTACTTC.

This chain uses TRBV6-5 with TRBJ2-7; D may correspond to TRBD1 or TRBD2 (6 bases each). The V gene's germline CDR1 is MNHEY and CDR2 SVGAGI. V was pared by 0 bases and J by 10 bases, with 7 bases between. This CDR3 has 11 amino acids. The CDR3 region has the DNA TGTGCCAGCAGTTACTCGGGGGGCCAGTACTTC. Translation: CASSYSGGQYF.

The chain is built from TRBV16 and TRBJ1-1, with a weak D call TRBD1 (6 bases). The CDR3 is 17 residues long. Germline lookup yields CDR1 KGHSY and CDR2 FQNENV. The ends were cut back, 1 base at V and 3 bases at J, with 18 bases in the middle. The CDR3 reads CASSQFVKEQGDTEAFF. The CDR3 DNA reads as TGTGCCAGCAGCCAATTTGTAAAAGAACAGGGCGACACTGAAGCTTTCTTT.

The chain couples TRBV23-1 to TRBJ1-4; D ambiguous. TRBV23-1 is marked as an open reading frame, function uncertain. The CDR3 is 16 amino acids. V was cut by 8 bases and J by 8 bases, with 24 bases left in between. CDR3 in DNA: TGCGCCAGCGGGTCCGACCGGGGTTCCCGGCGGGAAAAACTGTTTTTT. It translates to CASGSDRGSRREKLFF.

This clone was seen just once. The chain combines TRBV10-1 with TRBJ2-3; no definite D call. This CDR3 contains 11 residues. Trimming took 2 bases from V and 4 from J, leaving 1 base between them. Germline values: CDR1 WNHNN, CDR2 SYGVQD (reference sequence). The CDR3 region has the DNA TGCGCCAGCAGTGAGGCAGATACGCAGTATTTT. It is translated as CASSEADTQYF.

This sequence joins TRBV19 and TRBJ2-4, with TRBD1 as a possible D gene (6 bases). Germline CDR1 and CDR2: LNHDA and SQIVND (reference sequence). CDR3 length: 15 residues. The V end was cut by 4 bases, the J end by 1 base, with 11 bases between. The CDR3 reads CASSTPTGAKNIQYF. The CDR3 region has the DNA TGTGCCAGTAGTACCCCAACAGGGGCCAAAAACATTCAGTACTTC.

The chain recombines TRBV4-1 with TRBJ1-4, with 7 positions matching TRBD1. The CDR3 loop spans 18 amino acids. Germline values: CDR1 MGHRA, CDR2 YSYEKL. With V trimmed by 6 bases and J by 0 bases, 13 bases remained unmatched. The CDR3 region is CASSKGLTGVATNEKLFF. CDR3 DNA: TGCGCCAGCAGTAAAGGTTTAACAGGGGTTGCAACTAATGAAAAACTGTTTTTT.

The chain couples TRBV5-6 to TRBJ1-2; 7 bases agree with TRBD1. The germline V gene has CDR1 SGHDT and CDR2 YYEEEE. CDR3 length equals 13 residues. V shed 6 bases and J 7 bases; nucleotides not matched to a gene: 9. The CDR3 region has the DNA TGTGCCAGCACCAAGACAGGGAGACCTGGCTACACCTTC. It yields the protein CASTKTGRPGYTF.